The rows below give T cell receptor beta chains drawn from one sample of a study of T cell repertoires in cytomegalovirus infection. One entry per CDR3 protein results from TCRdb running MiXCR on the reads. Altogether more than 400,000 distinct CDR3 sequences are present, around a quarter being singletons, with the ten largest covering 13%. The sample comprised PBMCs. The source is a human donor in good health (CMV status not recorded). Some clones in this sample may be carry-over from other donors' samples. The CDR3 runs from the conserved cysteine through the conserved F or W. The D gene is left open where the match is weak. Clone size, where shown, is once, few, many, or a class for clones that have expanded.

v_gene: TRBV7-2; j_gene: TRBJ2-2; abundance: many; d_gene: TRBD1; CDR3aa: CASSPGYRGQNTGELFF; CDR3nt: TGTGCCAGCAGCCCAGGTTACAGGGGGCAAAATACCGGGGAGCTGTTTTTT
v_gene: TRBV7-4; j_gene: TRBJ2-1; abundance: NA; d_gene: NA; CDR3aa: CASSLEGGSDEQFF; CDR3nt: TGTGCCAGCAGCTTGGAGGGGGGCAGCGATGAGCAGTTCTTC
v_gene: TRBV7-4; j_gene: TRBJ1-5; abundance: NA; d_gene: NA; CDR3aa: CASSSRPRYSNQPQHF; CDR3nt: TGTGCCAGCAGCTCCCGACCCCGGTATAGCAATCAGCCCCAGCATTTT
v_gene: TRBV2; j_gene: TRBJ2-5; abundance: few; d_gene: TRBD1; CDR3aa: CASSAQGAQETQYF; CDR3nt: TGTGCCAGCAGTGCTCAGGGGGCTCAGGAGACCCAGTACTTC
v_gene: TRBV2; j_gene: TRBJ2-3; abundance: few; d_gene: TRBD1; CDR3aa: CASSERQGNADTQYF; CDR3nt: TGTGCCAGCAGTGAACGACAGGGCAATGCAGATACGCAGTATTTT
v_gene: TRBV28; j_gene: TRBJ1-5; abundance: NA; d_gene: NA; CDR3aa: CASSGDEREPQHF; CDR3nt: TGTGCCAGCAGTGGAGATGAGAGGGAGCCCCAGCATTTT
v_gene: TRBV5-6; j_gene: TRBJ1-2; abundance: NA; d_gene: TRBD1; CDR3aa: CASSLPGQTHGYTF; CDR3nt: TGTGCCAGCAGCTTGCCGGGACAGACTCATGGCTACACCTTC
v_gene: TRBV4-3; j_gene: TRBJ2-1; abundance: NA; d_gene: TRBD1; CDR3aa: CASSQDWGTGCWVEQFF; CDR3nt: TGCGCCAGCAGCCAAGATTGGGGGACAGGGTGCTGGGTTGAGCAGTTCTTC
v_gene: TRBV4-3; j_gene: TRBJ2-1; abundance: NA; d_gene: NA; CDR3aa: CASSHSNRGTNEQFF; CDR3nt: TGCGCCAGCAGCCACAGTAATAGGGGTACCAATGAGCAGTTCTTC
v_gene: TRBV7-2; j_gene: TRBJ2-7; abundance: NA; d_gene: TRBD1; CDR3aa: CASSFGGQVSYEQYF; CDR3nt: TGTGCCAGCAGCTTTGGGGGACAGGTATCCTACGAGCAGTACTTC
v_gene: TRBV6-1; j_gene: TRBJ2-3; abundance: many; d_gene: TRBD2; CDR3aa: CASRRLAGGHTDTQYF; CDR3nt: TGTGCCAGCAGACGACTAGCGGGAGGCCACACAGATACGCAGTATTTT
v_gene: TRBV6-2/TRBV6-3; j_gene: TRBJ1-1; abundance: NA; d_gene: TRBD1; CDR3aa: CASIRQGRTEAFF; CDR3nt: TGTGCCAGCATCCGACAGGGACGGACTGAAGCTTTCTTT
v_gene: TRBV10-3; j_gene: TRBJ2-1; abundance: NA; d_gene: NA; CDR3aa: CAISERRREQFF; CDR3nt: TGTGCCATCAGTGAACGTCGGCGTGAGCAGTTCTTC
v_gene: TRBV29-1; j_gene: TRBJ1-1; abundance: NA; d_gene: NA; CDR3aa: CSVDPPRGTEAFF; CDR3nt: TGCAGCGTTGACCCCCCCCGTGGCACTGAAGCTTTCTTT
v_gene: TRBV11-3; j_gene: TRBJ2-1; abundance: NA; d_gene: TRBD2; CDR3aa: CASSATSGSNEQFF; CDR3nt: TGTGCCAGCAGCGCAACTAGCGGGAGCAATGAGCAGTTCTTC
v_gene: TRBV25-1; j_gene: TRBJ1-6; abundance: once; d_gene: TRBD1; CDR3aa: CASSNIDRGGNSPLHF; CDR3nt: TGTGCCAGCAGTAACATCGACAGGGGTGGTAATTCACCCCTCCACTTT
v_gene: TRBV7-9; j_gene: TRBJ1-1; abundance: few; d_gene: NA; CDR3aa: CASSFSVGEAFF; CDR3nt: TGTGCCAGCAGCTTCAGCGTTGGTGAAGCTTTCTTT
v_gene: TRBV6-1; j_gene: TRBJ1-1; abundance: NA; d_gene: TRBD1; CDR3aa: CASTQDRVGTEAFF; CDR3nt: TGTGCCAGCACCCAGGACAGGGTGGGCACTGAAGCTTTCTTT
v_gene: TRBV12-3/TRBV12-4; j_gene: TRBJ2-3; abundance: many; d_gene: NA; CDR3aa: CASSFTDTQYF; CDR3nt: TGTGCCAGCAGCTTCACAGATACGCAGTATTTT
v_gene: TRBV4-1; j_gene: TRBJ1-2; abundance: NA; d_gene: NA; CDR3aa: CASSQGGEGIYGYTF; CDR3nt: TGCGCCAGCAGCCAAGGCGGAGAAGGGATCTATGGCTACACCTTC
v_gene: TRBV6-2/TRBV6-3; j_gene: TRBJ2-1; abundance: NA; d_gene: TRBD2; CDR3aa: CASRLAGAYNERFF; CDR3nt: TGTGCCAGCAGACTAGCGGGAGCCTACAATGAGCGGTTCTTC
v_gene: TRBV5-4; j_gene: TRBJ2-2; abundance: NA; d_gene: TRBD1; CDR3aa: CASSQGQGVGELFF; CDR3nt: TGTGCCAGCAGCCAGGGACAGGGGGTCGGGGAGCTGTTTTTT
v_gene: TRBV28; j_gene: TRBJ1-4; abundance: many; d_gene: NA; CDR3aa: CASSFGQQRVEKLFF; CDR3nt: TGTGCCAGCAGTTTCGGACAACAACGAGTTGAAAAACTGTTTTTT
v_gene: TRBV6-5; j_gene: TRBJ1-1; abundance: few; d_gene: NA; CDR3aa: CASFRGGTEAFF; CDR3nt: TGTGCCAGCTTTCGGGGGGGAACTGAAGCTTTCTTT
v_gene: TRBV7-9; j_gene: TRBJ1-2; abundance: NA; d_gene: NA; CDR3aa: CASSSHFDSPYGYTF; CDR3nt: TGTGCCAGCAGCTCCCATTTTGACAGTCCCTATGGCTACACCTTC
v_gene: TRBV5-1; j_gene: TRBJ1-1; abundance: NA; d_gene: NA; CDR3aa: CASSFWLTSNTEAFF; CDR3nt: TGCGCCAGCAGCTTCTGGCTTACGTCGAACACTGAAGCTTTCTTT
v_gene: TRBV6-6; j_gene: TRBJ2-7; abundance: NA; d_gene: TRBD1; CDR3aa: CASRKGQGASYEQYF; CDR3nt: TGTGCCAGCAGGAAGGGGCAGGGGGCCTCCTACGAGCAGTACTTC
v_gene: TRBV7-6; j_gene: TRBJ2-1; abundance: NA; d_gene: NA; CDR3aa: CASSLDPYNEQFF; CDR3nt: TGTGCCAGCAGCTTAGACCCGTACAATGAGCAGTTCTTC
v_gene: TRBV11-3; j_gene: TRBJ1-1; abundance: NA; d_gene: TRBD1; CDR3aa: CASSFDRDRAEAFF; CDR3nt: TGTGCCAGCAGCTTCGACAGGGACCGAGCTGAAGCTTTCTTT
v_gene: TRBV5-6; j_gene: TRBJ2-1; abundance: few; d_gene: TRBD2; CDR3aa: CASSLVQLAGKDEQFF; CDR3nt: TGTGCCAGCAGCTTGGTGCAGCTAGCGGGAAAGGATGAGCAGTTCTTC
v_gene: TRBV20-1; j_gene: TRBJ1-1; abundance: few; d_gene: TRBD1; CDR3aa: CSAEGQGSFLYAEAFF; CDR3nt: TGCAGTGCTGAAGGACAGGGGTCCTTTCTATACGCTGAAGCTTTCTTT
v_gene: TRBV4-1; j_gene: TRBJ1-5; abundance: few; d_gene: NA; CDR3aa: CASSSESNQPQHF; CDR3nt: TGCGCCAGCAGCAGCGAATCCAATCAGCCCCAGCATTTT
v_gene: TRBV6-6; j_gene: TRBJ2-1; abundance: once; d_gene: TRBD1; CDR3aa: CASSLQGADHNEQFF; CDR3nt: TGTGCCAGCAGTCTACAGGGGGCCGACCACAATGAGCAGTTCTTC
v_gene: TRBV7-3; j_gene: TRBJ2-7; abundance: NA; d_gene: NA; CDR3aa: CASSPQAGQSYEQYF; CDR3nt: TGTGCCAGCAGCCCCCAAGCCGGACAGTCCTACGAGCAGTACTTC
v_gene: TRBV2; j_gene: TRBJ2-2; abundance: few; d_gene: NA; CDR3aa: CAIRKGSANTGELFF; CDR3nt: TGTGCCATCCGTAAAGGGTCTGCGAACACCGGGGAGCTGTTTTTT
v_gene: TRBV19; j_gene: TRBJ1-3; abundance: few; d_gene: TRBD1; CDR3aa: CASSTGGQSNSGNTIYF; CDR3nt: TGTGCCAGTAGTACTGGGGGACAGTCGAACTCTGGAAACACCATATATTTT
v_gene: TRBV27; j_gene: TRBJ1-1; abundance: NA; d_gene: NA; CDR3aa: CASSPPRLKEAFF; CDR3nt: TGTGCCAGCAGTCCGCCTCGACTAAAAGAAGCTTTCTTT
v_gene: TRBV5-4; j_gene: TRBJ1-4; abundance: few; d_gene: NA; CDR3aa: CASSLAGSGEDEKLFF; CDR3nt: TGTGCCAGCAGCTTGGCCGGGTCAGGGGAGGATGAAAAACTGTTTTTT
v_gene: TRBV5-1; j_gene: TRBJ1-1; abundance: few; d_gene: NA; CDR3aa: CASSLVSRGTEAFF; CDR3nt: TGCGCCAGCAGCTTGGTCAGCAGGGGCACTGAAGCTTTCTTT
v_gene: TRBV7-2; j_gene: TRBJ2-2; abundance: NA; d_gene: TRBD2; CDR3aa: CASSLAGGGGLTGELFF; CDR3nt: TGTGCCAGCAGCTTAGCGGGTGGGGGAGGGCTCACCGGGGAGCTGTTTTTT
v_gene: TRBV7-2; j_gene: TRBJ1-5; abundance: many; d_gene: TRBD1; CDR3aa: CASSLEPGQGHQPQHF; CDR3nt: TGTGCCAGCAGCTTAGAGCCGGGACAGGGGCATCAGCCCCAGCATTTT
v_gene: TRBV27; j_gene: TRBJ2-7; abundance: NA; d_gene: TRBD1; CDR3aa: CASSTRDRAIEQYF; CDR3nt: TGTGCCAGCAGTACTCGAGACAGGGCTATCGAGCAGTACTTC
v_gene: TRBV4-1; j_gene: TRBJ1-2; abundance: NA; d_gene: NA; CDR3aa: CASSQDPQLFNYGYTF; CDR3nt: TGCGCCAGCAGCCAAGATCCCCAGCTTTTCAACTATGGCTACACCTTC
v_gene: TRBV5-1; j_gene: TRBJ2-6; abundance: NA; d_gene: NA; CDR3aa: CASSFAGTTGANVLTF; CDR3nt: TGCGCCAGCAGCTTTGCGGGAACCACTGGGGCCAACGTCCTGACTTTC
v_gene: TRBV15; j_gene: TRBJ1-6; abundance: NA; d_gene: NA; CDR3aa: CATSSRDRNNSPLHF; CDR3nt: TGTGCCACCAGCAGCCGCGACAGGAATAATTCACCCCTCCACTTT